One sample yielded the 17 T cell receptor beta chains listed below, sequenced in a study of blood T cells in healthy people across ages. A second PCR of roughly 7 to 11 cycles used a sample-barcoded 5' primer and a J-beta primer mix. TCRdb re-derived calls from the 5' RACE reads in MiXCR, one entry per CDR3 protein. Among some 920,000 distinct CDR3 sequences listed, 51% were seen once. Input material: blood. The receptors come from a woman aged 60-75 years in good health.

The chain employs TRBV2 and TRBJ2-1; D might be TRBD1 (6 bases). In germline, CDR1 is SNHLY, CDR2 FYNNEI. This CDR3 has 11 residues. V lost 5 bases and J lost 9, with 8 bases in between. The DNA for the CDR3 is TGTGCCAGCAGTCAGGGGAGTGAGCAGTTCTTC. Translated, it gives CASSQGSEQFF.

CDR3 residues: CASRLSGADTQYF. CDR3 bases: TGTGCCAGCAGGCTTTCAGGGGCAGATACGCAGTATTTT. V and J are TRBV6-5 and TRBJ2-3; D may be TRBD1 (6 bases). The CDR3 is 13 residues long. CDR1 and CDR2 from the germline V gene are MNHEY and SVGAGI. Trimming took 6 bases from V and 4 from J, leaving 11 bases between them.

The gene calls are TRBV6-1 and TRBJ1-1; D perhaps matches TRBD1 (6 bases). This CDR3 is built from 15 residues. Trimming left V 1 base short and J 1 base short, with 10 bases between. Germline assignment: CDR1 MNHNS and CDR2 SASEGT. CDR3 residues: CASSEGDIPNTEAFF. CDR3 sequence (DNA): TGTGCCAGCAGTGAAGGGGACATACCGAACACTGAAGCTTTCTTT.

The CDR3 region has the DNA TGCAGTGCTAGAGCGGGCGGGTTCGAGGCAGGGACCCAGTACTTC. Protein product: CSARAGGFEAGTQYF. This chain links TRBV20-1 with TRBJ2-5; weak D call: TRBD2 (5 bases). Trimming removed 1 base at V and 7 bases at J, with 19 bases between. The CDR3 is 15 residues long. Per the germline V gene, CDR1 is DFQATT and CDR2 is SNEGSKA (reference sequence).

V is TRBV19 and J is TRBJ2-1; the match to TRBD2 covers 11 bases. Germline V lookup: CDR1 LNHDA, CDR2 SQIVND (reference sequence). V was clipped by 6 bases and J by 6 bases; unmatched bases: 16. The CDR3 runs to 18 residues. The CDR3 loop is CASSPLEGTSGRANEQFF. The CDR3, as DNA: TGTGCCAGTAGCCCACTAGAGGGTACTAGCGGGAGAGCCAATGAGCAGTTCTTC.

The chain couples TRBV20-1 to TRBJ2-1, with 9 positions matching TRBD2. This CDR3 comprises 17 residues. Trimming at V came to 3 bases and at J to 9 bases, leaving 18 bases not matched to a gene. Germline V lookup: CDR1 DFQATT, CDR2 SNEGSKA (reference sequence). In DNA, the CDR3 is TGCAGTGCTAGCTCCCCTGGCGGGAGGGCCGTGAGCGGTGAGCAGTTCTTC. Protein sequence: CSASSPGGRAVSGEQFF.

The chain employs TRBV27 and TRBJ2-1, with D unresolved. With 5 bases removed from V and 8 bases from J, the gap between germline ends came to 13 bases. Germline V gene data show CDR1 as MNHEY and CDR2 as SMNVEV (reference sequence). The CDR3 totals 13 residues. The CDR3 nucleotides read TGTGCCAGCAGTGTAGTATGGGGTCATGAGCAGTTCTTC. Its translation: CASSVVWGHEQFF.

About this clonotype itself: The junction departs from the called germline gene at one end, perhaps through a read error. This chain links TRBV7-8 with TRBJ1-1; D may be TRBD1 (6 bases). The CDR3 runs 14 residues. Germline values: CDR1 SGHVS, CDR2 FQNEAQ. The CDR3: CASSLSTGNAEAFF. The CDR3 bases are TGTGCCAGCAGCTTAAGTACAGGGAACGCTGAAGCTTTCTTT.

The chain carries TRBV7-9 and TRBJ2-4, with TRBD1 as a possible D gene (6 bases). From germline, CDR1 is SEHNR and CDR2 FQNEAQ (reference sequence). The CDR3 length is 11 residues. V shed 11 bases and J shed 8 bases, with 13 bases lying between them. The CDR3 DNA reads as TGTGCCGTGCAGGGGCCGCACATTCAGTACTTC. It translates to CAVQGPHIQYF. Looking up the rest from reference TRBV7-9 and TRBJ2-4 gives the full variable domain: DTGVSQNPRHKITKRGQNVTFRCDPISEHNRLYWYRQTLGQGPEFLTYFQNEAQLEKSRLLSDRFSAERPKGSFSTLEIQRTEQGDSAMYLCAVQGPHIQYFGAGTRLSVL.

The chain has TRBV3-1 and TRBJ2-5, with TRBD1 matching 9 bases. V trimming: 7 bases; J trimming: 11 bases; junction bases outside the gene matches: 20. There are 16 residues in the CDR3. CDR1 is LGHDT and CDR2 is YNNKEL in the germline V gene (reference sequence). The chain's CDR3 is CASTPRGLTGGTEQYF. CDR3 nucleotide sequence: TGTGCCAGCACCCCAAGGGGCCTGACAGGGGGAACTGAGCAGTACTTC.

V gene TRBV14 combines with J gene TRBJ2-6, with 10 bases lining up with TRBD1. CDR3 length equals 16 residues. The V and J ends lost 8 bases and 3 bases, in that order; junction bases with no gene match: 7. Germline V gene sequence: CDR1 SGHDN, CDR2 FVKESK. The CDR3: CASSGTGDRGANVLTF. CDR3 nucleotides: TGTGCCAGCTCCGGGACAGGGGACCGTGGGGCCAACGTCCTGACTTTC.

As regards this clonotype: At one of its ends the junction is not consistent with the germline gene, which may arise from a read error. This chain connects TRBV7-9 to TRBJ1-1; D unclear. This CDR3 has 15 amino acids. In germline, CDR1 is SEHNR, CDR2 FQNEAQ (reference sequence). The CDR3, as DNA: TGTCCCAGCAGCTTAGGAGGTTATCAAAACACTGAAGCTTTCTTT. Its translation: CPSSLGGYQNTEAFF.

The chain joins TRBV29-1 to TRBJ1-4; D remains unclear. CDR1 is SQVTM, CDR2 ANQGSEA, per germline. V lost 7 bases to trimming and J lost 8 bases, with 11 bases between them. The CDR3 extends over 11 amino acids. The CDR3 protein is CSGEVGEKLFF. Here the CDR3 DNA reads TGCAGCGGTGAGGTCGGCGAAAAACTGTTTTTT.

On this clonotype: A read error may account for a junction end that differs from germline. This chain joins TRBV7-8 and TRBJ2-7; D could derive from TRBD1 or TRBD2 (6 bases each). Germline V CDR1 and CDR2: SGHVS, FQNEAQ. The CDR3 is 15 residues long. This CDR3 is CASSSARRGGYEQYF. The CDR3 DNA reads TGTGCCAGCAGCTCCGCGCGCAGGGGAGGTTACGAGCAGTATTTC.

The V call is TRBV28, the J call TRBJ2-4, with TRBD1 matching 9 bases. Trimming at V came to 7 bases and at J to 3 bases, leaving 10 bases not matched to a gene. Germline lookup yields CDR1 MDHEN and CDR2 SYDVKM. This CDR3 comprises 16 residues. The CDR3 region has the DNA TGTGCCAGCAAGATCACCGGGACAGGGAACAAAAACATTCAGTACTTC. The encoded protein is CASKITGTGNKNIQYF.

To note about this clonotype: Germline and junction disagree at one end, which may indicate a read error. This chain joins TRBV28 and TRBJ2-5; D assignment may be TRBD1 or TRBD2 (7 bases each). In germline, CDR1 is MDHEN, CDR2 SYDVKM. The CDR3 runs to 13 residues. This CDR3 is CAGSGTAPREQYF. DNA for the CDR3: TGTGCCGGCAGCGGGACAGCCCCACGGGAGCAGTACTTC. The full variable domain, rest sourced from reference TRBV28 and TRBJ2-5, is DVKVTQSSRYLVKRTGEKVFLECVQDMDHENMFWYRQDPGLGLRLIYFSYDVKMKEKGDIPEGYSVSREKKERFSLILESASTNQTSMYLCAGSGTAPREQYFGPGTRLLVL.

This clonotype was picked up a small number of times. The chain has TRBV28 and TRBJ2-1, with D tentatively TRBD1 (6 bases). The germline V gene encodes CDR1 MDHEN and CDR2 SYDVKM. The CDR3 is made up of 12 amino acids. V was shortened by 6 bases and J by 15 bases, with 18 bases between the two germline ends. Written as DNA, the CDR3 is TGTGCCAGCAGCCCTCCTACAGGGAGAATGTTCTTC. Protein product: CASSPPTGRMFF.